This TCR beta chain appears in the sequencing data of a study of T cell repertoires in cytomegalovirus infection. Turning to the study itself: Researchers turned to recently identified HLA-C-restricted CMV epitopes as well as well-studied HLA-B-restricted ones.

Study results and caveats: The response measured ex vivo was dominated by TCR beta clonotypes (HLA-C-restricted and CMV-specific).

TCRdb reprocessed the reads via MiXCR and lists one record per CDR3 protein. This sample has around 750,000 distinct CDR3 sequences, with over 25% found just once. This clonotype was recorded a few times. What it binds is not known. Germline CDR1 reads LNHNV; CDR2 reads YYDKDF (reference sequence). Trimming took 0 bases from V and 9 from J; bases not matched to a gene: 5. The CDR3 consists of 15 residues. This TCR was recovered from a human donor in good health (CMV status not recorded). Some clones in this sample may be carry-over from other donors' samples. The chain links TRBV15 to TRBJ1-6; TRBD1 matches 7 bases. The specimen was cultured CD8+ T cells from PBMCs, collected from culture after CMV antigen stimulation. DNA for the CDR3: TGTGCCACCAGCAGAGATCAGGGGGAAGGTTCACCCCTCCACTTT. This gives the protein CATSRDQGEGSPLHF.